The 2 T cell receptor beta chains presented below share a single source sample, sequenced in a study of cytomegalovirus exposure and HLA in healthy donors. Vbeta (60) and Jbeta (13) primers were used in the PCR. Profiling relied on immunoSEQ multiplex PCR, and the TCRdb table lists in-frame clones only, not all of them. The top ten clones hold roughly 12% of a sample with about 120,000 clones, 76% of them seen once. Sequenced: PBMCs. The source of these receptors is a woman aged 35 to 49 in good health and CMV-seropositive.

CDR3 sequence reads: CSASQETQYF. CDR3 nucleotide sequence: TGCAGTGCTAGTCAGGAGACCCAGTACTTC. This chain uses TRBV20-1 with TRBJ2-5; D is ambiguous. V lost 3 bases and J lost 5, with 4 bases in between. CDR1 is DFQATT, CDR2 SNEGSKA, per germline (reference sequence). The CDR3 runs to 10 residues.

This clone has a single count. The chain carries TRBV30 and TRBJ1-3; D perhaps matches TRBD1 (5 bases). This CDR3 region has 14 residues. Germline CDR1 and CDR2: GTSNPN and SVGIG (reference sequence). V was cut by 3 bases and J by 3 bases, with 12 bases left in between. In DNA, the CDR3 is TGTGCCTGGAGCAACGGGGGAGGTGGAAACACCATATATTTT. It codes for CAWSNGGGGNTIYF.